This entry features one TCR beta chain sequence. These data belong to a study of beta chain features in type 1 diabetes. Germline V CDR1 and CDR2: SGHRS, YFSETQ. The CDR3 totals 13 residues. Expressed TCRB transcripts were sequenced after all isolated RNA was converted to cDNA. TCRdb's table, derived via immunoSEQ multiplex PCR, lists solely in-frame clones and lacks some. Of about 140,000 clones detected, about a tenth appear once; the ten largest clones hold 0.65%. Input material: central memory CD4+ T cells from blood. The source of this sequence is a woman aged 40 to 49 in good health. The chain couples TRBV5-1 to TRBJ2-5, with D hard to call. With the DNA end fitting TRBJ2-7 better, the J assignment may be wrong. CDR3 DNA: TGCGCCAGCAGCCTCGACATCCCCGGCGAGCAGTACTTC. Its protein is CASSLDIPGEQYF.